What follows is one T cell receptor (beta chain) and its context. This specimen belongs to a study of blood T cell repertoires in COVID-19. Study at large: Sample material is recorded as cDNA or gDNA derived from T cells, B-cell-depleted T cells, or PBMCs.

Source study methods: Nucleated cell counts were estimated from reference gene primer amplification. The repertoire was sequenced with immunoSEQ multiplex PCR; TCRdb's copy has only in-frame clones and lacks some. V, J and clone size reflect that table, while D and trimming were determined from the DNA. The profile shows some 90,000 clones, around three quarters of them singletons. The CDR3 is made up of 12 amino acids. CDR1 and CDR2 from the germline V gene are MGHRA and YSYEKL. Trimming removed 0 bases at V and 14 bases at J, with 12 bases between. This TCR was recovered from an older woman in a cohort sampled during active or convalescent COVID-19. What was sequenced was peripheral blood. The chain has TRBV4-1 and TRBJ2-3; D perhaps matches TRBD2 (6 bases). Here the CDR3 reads CASSQDTSIRYF. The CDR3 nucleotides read TGCGCCAGCAGCCAAGACACTAGCATACGGTATTTT.